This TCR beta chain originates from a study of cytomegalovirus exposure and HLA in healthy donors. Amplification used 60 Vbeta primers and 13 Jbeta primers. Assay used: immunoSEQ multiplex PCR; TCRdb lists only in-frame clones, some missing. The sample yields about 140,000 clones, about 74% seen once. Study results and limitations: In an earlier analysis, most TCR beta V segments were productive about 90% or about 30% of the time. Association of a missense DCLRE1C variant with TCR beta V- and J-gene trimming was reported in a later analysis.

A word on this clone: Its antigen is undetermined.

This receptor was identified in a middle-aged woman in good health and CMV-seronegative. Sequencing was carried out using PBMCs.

The CDR3 nucleotides read TGTGCCAGCAGCTTGGTGCTAGCGGGAGTCGGTGAGCAGTTCTTC. It is translated as CASSLVLAGVGEQFF. The chain couples TRBV5-4 to TRBJ2-1; 10 bases agree with TRBD2. The CDR3 runs to 15 residues. From germline, CDR1 is SGHNT and CDR2 YYREEE (reference sequence). V was clipped by 0 bases and J by 9 bases; unmatched bases: 6.